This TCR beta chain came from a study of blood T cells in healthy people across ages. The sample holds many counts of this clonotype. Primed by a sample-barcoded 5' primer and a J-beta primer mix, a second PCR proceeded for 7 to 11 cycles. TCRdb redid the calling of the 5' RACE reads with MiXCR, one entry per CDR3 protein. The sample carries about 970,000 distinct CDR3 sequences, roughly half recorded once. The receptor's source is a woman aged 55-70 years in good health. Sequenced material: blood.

The CDR3 DNA reads as TGTGCCAGCAGCCCCCGACCCCCGGTGGAAGAGACCCAGTACTTC. This sequence encodes CASSPRPPVEETQYF. This chain uses TRBV12-3 or TRBV12-4 with TRBJ2-5, with unresolved D. The CDR3 totals 15 residues. With 6 bases removed from V and 3 bases from J, the gap between germline ends came to 17 bases.